This passage covers 12 T cell receptor beta chains from one sample sequenced in a study of T cells in tuberculosis. The time point denotes: new active TB diagnosis, blood taken before or within 7 days of starting treatment. Here immunoSEQ multiplex PCR was the method, and the copy in TCRdb shows in-frame clones only, minus some. The data show tens of thousands of clones, 75% to 95% seen once. Here the sequenced sample was PBMCs, taken at tuberculosis diagnosis. The receptors shown here come from an adult with tuberculosis.

Comments on this clone: The junction does not match germline at one end; this may be a read error. The chain is built from TRBV4-2 and TRBJ1-3, with D unresolved. The CDR3 runs 15 residues. Per the germline V gene, CDR1 is LGHNA and CDR2 is YNFKEQ. The CDR3 protein is CASSRPGSSGNTMDF. Here the CDR3 DNA reads TGTGCCAGCAGCCGACCCGGGAGCTCTGGAAACACCATGGATTTT.

The V and J genes are TRBV27 and TRBJ1-5; 10 bases are a match to TRBD1. CDR3 length equals 15 residues. V gave up 5 bases and J gave up 4 bases; unmatched junction bases: 5. Germline assignment: CDR1 MNHEY and CDR2 SMNVEV (reference sequence). CDR3 in DNA: TGTGCCAGCAGTCTGACAGGGGGCGGTAATCAGCCCCAGCATTTT. Its protein product is CASSLTGGGNQPQHF.

The V and J genes are TRBV21-1 and TRBJ1-1; no DNA check was done on the table's D call, TRBD1. TRBV21-1 is described as a pseudogene. This CDR3 has 13 residues. The CDR3 sequence: CASADRADTEAFF. The CDR3, as DNA: TGTGCCAGCGCGGACAGGGCGGACACTGAAGCTTTCTTT.

J is TRBJ2-1 and V is TRBV6-1, with 9 bases identical to TRBD2. The V gene's germline CDR1 is MNHNS and CDR2 SASEGT. Losses at the gene ends were 5 bases for V and 7 bases for J; bases not matched to a gene: 6. The CDR3 covers 14 residues. The CDR3 here is CASSSLAGYNEQFF. In DNA form, the CDR3 reads TGTGCCAGCAGTTCTCTAGCGGGGTATAATGAGCAGTTCTTC.

The V and J genes are TRBV6-6 and TRBJ2-5; 7 bases match TRBD2. The J segment lost 4 bases and the V segment lost 5 bases, leaving 7 bases of the junction unmatched. Per germline, CDR1 MNHNY and CDR2 SVGAGI (reference sequence). CDR3 size: 14 residues. CDR3 DNA: TGTGCCAGCAGTCTTAAGCGGGACTCAGAGACCCAGTACTTC. This encodes CASSLKRDSETQYF.

This clone was counted a single time. This chain joins TRBV4-1 and TRBJ2-1, with D perhaps matching TRBD1 (5 bases). The V gene lost 4 bases and the J gene lost 12 bases, with 16 bases spanning the gap. The germline V gene encodes CDR1 MGHRA and CDR2 YSYEKL. CDR3 size: 13 residues. For the CDR3, the DNA is TGCGCCAGCAGCCCCCTTAGTGTAAGGGGGCAGTTCTTC. As protein: CASSPLSVRGQFF.

This chain joins TRBV30 and TRBJ1-4, with 8 bases matching TRBD1. Germline values: CDR1 GTSNPN, CDR2 SVGIG (reference sequence). The V and J ends lost 8 bases and 8 bases, in that order; junction bases with no gene match: 7. This CDR3 is 12 amino acids long. Written as DNA, the CDR3 is TGTGCCGGCAAGACAGGGGCGGAAAAACTGTTTTTT. Its translation: CAGKTGAEKLFF. Variable domain in full (rest from reference TRBV30 and TRBJ1-4): SQTIHQWPATLVQPVGSPLSLECTVEGTSNPNLYWYRQAAGRGLQLLFYSVGIGQISSEVPQNLSASRPQDRQFILSSKKLLLSDSGFYLCAGKTGAEKLFFGSGTQLSVL.

The V call is TRBV5-1, the J call TRBJ2-3, with TRBD1 identical over 7 bases. CDR1 is SGHRS, CDR2 YFSETQ, per germline. Trimming at V came to 3 bases and at J to 4 bases, leaving 5 bases not matched to a gene. This CDR3 has 14 amino acids. The CDR3: CASSSRGRADTQYF. The CDR3 DNA sequence: TGCGCCAGCAGCTCGAGGGGGCGGGCAGATACGCAGTATTTT.

V usage is TRBV5-4 and J usage is TRBJ2-5, with TRBD1 matching over 7 bases. V trimming: 4 bases; J trimming: 3 bases; junction bases outside the gene matches: 6. CDR1 and CDR2 from the germline V gene are SGHNT and YYREEE (reference sequence). The CDR3 consists of 14 residues. This chain's CDR3 is CASSPGTVEETQYF. In DNA form, the CDR3 reads TGTGCCAGCAGCCCCGGGACAGTTGAAGAGACCCAGTACTTC.

The chain is built from TRBV4-1 and TRBJ1-6; the match to TRBD1 covers 11 bases. This CDR3 comprises 16 residues. With V trimmed by 2 bases and J by 9 bases, 6 bases remained unmatched. CDR1 and CDR2 from the germline V gene are MGHRA and YSYEKL. Here the CDR3 DNA reads TGCGCCAGCAGCCAACGATGGGACAGGGGGACTTCACCCCTCCACTTT. Translated: CASSQRWDRGTSPLHF.

The gene calls are TRBV6-5 and TRBJ2-5, with 9 bases aligning to TRBD2. The CDR3 spans 14 residues. V gave up 8 bases and J gave up 5 bases; unmatched junction bases: 9. CDR1 is MNHEY and CDR2 is SVGAGI in the germline V gene. The CDR3 sequence is CASHIAGVGETQYF. CDR3 nucleotides: TGTGCCAGCCATATAGCGGGGGTCGGGGAGACCCAGTACTTC.

The CDR3 region has the DNA TGTGCCAGAGGGGGAAGCACTAACTATGGCTACACCTTC. This translates into CARGGSTNYGYTF. V gene TRBV2 combines with J gene TRBJ1-2, with D tentatively TRBD1 (6 bases). The germline gives CDR1 SNHLY, CDR2 FYNNEI. Trimming shortened V by 9 bases and J by 0 bases, and 11 bases separated the two germline ends. This CDR3 spans 13 amino acids.